These 12 T cell receptor beta chains share one sample of origin, sequenced in a study of T cell responses to AZD1222 COVID-19 vaccine. Method: immunoSEQ multiplex PCR; TCRdb's copy keeps in-frame clones and lacks some. Of approximately 130,000 clones listed, roughly nine tenths are singletons. The sequencing here drew on peripheral blood, taken 28 days after the second AZD1222 dose. These receptors all come from an adult who received the AZD1222 COVID-19 vaccine.

The chain links TRBV27 to TRBJ1-4; the D is unclear. The CDR3 spans 14 residues. V lost 4 bases to trimming and J lost 0 bases, with 6 bases between them. Per germline, CDR1 MNHEY and CDR2 SMNVEV (reference sequence). The CDR3 nucleotides read TGTGCCAGCAGTTCGGTGGCAACTAATGAAAAACTGTTTTTT. This codes for CASSSVATNEKLFF.

The rearrangement joins TRBV18 to TRBJ1-3; 7 bases are a match to TRBD1. Germline V gene lookup returns CDR1 KGHSH and CDR2 LQKENI. This CDR3 has 14 residues. With V trimmed by 3 bases and J by 2 bases, 1 base remained unmatched. As DNA, the CDR3 is TGTGCCAGCTCACCTCAGGGGGCTGGAAACACCATATATTTT. It translates to CASSPQGAGNTIYF. Variable domain in full (rest from reference TRBV18 and TRBJ1-3): NAGVMQNPRHLVRRRGQEARLRCSPMKGHSHVYWYRQLPEEGLKFMVYLQKENIIDESGMPKERFSAEFPKEGPSILRIQQVVRGDSAAYFCASSPQGAGNTIYFGEGSWLTVV.

CDR3 DNA sequence: TGTGCCTGGAGTTCACGGTGGACCGGGGAGCTGTTTTTT. Amino acid sequence: CAWSSRWTGELFF. The chain joins TRBV30 to TRBJ2-2; D ambiguous. CDR1 is GTSNPN and CDR2 is SVGIG in the germline V gene (reference sequence). This CDR3 is built from 13 residues. V was trimmed by 2 bases and J by 5 bases, leaving 9 bases between them.

The chain combines TRBV4-3 with TRBJ1-6; D not certain. The V gene's germline CDR1 is LGHNA and CDR2 YSLEER. The CDR3 has 17 amino acids. V was pared by 6 bases and J by 1 base, with 16 bases between. CDR3 in DNA: TGCGCCAGCAGGGGAGAGGTTACGGGTTCCTATAATTCACCCCTCCACTTT. Amino acid sequence: CASRGEVTGSYNSPLHF.

The V call is TRBV7-2, the J call TRBJ2-1; D is perhaps TRBD1 or TRBD2 (6 bases each). Germline V CDR1 and CDR2: SGHTA, FQGNSA. This CDR3 is built from 15 residues. Trimming took 3 bases from V and 5 from J, leaving 14 bases between them. CDR3: CASSLAVGGHNEQFF. The CDR3 region has the DNA TGTGCCAGCAGCTTGGCTGTAGGGGGGCACAATGAGCAGTTCTTC. Filled out from reference TRBV7-2 and TRBJ2-1, the complete variable domain reads GAGVSQSPSNKVTEKGKDVELRCDPISGHTALYWYRQSLGQGLEFLIYFQGNSAPDKSGLPSDRFSAERTGGSVSTLTIQRTQQEDSAVYLCASSLAVGGHNEQFFGPGTRLTVL.

CDR3 in DNA: TGTGCCAGTAAAATGGCACTAACCAATTCACCCCTCCACTTT. It encodes CASKMALTNSPLHF. The J gene is TRBJ1-6, the V gene TRBV19; unclear D gene. In germline, CDR1 is LNHDA, CDR2 SQIVND (reference sequence). The CDR3 runs to 14 residues. V was cut by 7 bases and J by 7 bases, with 14 bases left in between.

The sample holds one count of this clone. The rearrangement links TRBV18 to TRBJ1-1, with D unresolved. Looked up from germline, CDR1 is KGHSH and CDR2 is LQKENI. The V gene lost 5 bases and the J gene lost 1 base, with 8 bases spanning the gap. The CDR3 has 13 amino acids. The CDR3 nucleotides read TGTGCCAGCTCAGTTAACAGGAACACTGAAGCTTTCTTT. It specifies CASSVNRNTEAFF.

The CDR3 coding sequence is TGTGCCAGCAGCTTCGGACAGGGGGCGGAGGCTTTCTTT. It specifies CASSFGQGAEAFF. The rearrangement links TRBV11-1 to TRBJ1-1; 11 bases fit TRBD1. Germline V gene data show CDR1 as SGHAT and CDR2 as FQDESV (reference sequence). After removal of 3 bases from V and 11 bases from J, the junction contained 5 bases not matched to a gene. This CDR3 spans 13 amino acids. The whole variable domain, filled in from reference TRBV11-1 and TRBJ1-1, reads EAEVAQSPRYKITEKSQAVAFWCDPISGHATLYWYRQILGQGPELLVQFQDESVVDDSQLPKDRFSAERLKGVDSTLKIQPAELGDSAMYLCASSFGQGAEAFFGQGTRLTVV.

This rearrangement joins TRBV18 to TRBJ1-3; D is unclear. Between the trimmed V and J ends, which lost 3 bases and 0 bases, there was a span of 15 bases. The germline V gene has CDR1 KGHSH and CDR2 LQKENI. This CDR3 comprises 17 residues. CDR3 sequence: CASSPFSDGSSGNTIYF. CDR3 DNA: TGTGCCAGCTCACCTTTTTCGGACGGGAGCTCTGGAAACACCATATATTTT.

The genes are TRBV7-9 and TRBJ1-1; TRBD1 agrees at 11 bases. The CDR3 totals 17 residues. V lost 2 bases to trimming and J lost 4 bases; unmatched junction nucleotides: 9. Germline CDR1 and CDR2: SEHNR and FQNEAQ (reference sequence). CDR3: CASSLSFPGTGGTEAFF. Written as DNA, the CDR3 is TGTGCCAGCAGCTTATCGTTCCCCGGGACAGGGGGCACTGAAGCTTTCTTT.

The V call is TRBV18, the J call TRBJ2-1, with 9 nucleotides matching TRBD2. This CDR3 is built from 15 residues. V lost 4 bases and J lost 7; bases outside the gene matches: 8. In germline, CDR1 is KGHSH, CDR2 LQKENI. As DNA, the CDR3 is TGTGCCAGCTCACGGGGTAGCGGGAGTAGAAATGAGCAGTTCTTC. This encodes CASSRGSGSRNEQFF.

The chain employs TRBV10-3 and TRBJ1-2; 8 positions agree with TRBD1. Germline-derived CDR1 and CDR2 are ENHRY and SYGVKD. The trim removed 0 bases at V and 0 bases at J, leaving 0 bases unmatched. The CDR3 contains 15 residues. The CDR3 loop is CAISESGQANYGYTF. The CDR3 coding sequence is TGTGCCATCAGTGAGTCGGGACAGGCTAACTATGGCTACACCTTC.